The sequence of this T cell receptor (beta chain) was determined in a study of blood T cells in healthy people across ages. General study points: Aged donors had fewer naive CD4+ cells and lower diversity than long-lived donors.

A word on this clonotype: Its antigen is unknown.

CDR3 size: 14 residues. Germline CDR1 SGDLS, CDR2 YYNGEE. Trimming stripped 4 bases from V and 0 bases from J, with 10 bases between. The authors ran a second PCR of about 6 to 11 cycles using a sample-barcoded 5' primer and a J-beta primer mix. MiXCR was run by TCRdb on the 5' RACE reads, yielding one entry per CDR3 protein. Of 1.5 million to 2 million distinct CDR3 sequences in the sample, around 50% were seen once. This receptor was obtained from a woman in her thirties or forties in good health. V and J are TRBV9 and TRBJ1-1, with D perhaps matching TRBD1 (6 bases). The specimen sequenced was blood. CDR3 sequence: CASSQNRVNTEAFF. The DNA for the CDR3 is TGTGCCAGCAGCCAAAACAGGGTGAACACTGAAGCTTTCTTT.